This T cell receptor beta chain appears in the sequencing data of a study of blood T cell repertoires in COVID-19. The CDR3 has 12 residues. Germline CDR1 is SGHTA and CDR2 is FQGNSA. Trimming removed 3 bases from V and 5 bases from J, with 7 bases in between. Clones were sequenced by immunoSEQ multiplex PCR, and TCRdb holds only the in-frame ones, with some missing. The sample includes fewer than 400,000 clones, approximately 92% seen only once; the top ten take less than 20%. Residents of 20 to 25 US areas, aged about 18 to 95 years, made up the participants. Symptom resolution, clearance, or two negative PCRs marked the recovered donors of Cohort 3.

V is TRBV7-2 and J is TRBJ1-2; D is perhaps TRBD1 (5 bases). This TCR derives from a woman between 25 and 40 years old who had recovered from COVID-19. Sequences were obtained from PBMCs or T cells enriched from blood (not recorded which). CDR3 in amino acids: CASSFQGYGYTF. The CDR3 DNA sequence: TGTGCCAGCAGCTTTCAGGGATATGGCTACACCTTC.